The present entry profiles one T cell receptor beta chain with its context. Original handling: It was from reference gene primer amplification that nucleated cell counts were estimated. Profiled with immunoSEQ multiplex PCR; TCRdb holds only in-frame clones, not every one. That table gives V, J and clone size, and the DNA gave D and trimming. The sample has 130,000 to 150,000 clones, over 65% seen once. The data stem from a study of blood T cell repertoires in COVID-19. Study-level information: T cells, B-cell-depleted T cells, or PBMCs provided the cDNA or gDNA that served as material.

The CDR3 is made up of 12 amino acids. Between the trimmed V and J ends, which lost 4 bases and 9 bases, there was a span of 10 bases. Germline lookup yields CDR1 SGHTA and CDR2 FQGNSA. This TCR was sampled from a human donor in a cohort sampled during active COVID-19. The sample taken for sequencing was peripheral blood. V is TRBV7-2 and J is TRBJ2-1, with unresolved D. DNA for the CDR3: TGTGCCAGCAGCTCCGGGTCTACTGAGCAGTTCTTC. Amino acid sequence: CASSSGSTEQFF.